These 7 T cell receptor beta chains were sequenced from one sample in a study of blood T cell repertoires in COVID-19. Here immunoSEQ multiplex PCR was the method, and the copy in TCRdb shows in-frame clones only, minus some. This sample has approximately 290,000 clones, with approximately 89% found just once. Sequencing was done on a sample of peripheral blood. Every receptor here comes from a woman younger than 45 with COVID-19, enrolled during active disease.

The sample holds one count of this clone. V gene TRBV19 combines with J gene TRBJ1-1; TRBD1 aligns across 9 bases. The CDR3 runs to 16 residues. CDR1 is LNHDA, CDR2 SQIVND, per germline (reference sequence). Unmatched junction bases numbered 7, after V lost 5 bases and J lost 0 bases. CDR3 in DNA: TGTGCCAGTAGTGTCGGACAGGGGCTAATGAACACTGAAGCTTTCTTT. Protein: CASSVGQGLMNTEAFF. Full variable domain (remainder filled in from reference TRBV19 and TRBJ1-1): DGGITQSPKYLFRKEGQNVTLSCEQNLNHDAMYWYRQDPGQGLRLIYYSQIVNDFQKGDIAEGYSVSREKKESFPLTVTSAQKNPTAFYLCASSVGQGLMNTEAFFGQGTRLTVV.

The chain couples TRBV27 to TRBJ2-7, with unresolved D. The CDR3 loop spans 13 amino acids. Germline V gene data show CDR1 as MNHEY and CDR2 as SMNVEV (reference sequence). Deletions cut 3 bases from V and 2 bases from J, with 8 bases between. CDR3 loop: CASSFAQTYEQYF. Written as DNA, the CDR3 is TGTGCCAGCAGTTTCGCACAAACCTACGAGCAGTACTTC.

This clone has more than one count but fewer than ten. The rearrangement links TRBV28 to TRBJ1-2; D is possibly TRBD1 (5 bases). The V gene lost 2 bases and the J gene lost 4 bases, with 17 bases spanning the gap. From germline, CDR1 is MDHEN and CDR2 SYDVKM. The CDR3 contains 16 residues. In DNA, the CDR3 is TGTGCCAGCAGTTTAGGAGGGACGCCACAGATCTATGGCTACACCTTC. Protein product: CASSLGGTPQIYGYTF.

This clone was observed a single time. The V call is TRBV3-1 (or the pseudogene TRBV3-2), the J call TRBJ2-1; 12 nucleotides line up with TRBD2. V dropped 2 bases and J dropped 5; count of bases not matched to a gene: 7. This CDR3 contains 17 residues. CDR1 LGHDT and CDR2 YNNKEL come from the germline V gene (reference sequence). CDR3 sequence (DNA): TGTGCCAGCAGCCAAATCGCGCGGACTAGCGGGAACAATGAGCAGTTCTTC. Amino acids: CASSQIARTSGNNEQFF.

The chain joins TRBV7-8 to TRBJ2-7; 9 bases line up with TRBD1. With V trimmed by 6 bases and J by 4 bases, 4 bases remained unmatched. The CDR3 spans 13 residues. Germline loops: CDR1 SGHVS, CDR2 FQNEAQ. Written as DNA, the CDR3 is TGTGCCAGCAGATTACAGGGGGCGTACGAGCAGTACTTC. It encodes CASRLQGAYEQYF.

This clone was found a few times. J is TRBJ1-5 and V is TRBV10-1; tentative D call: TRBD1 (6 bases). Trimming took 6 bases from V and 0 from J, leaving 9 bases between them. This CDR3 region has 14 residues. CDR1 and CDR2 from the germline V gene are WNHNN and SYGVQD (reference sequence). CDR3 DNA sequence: TGCGCCAGCAGGGACAGAAATAGCAATCAGCCCCAGCATTTT. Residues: CASRDRNSNQPQHF.

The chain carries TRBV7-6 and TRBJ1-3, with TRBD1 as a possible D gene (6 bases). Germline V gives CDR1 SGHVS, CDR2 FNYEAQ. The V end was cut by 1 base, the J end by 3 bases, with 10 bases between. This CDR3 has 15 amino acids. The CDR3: CASSLDPRGGNTIYF. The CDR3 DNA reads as TGTGCCAGCAGCTTAGATCCCAGGGGTGGAAACACCATATATTTT. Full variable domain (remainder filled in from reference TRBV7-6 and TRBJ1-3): GAGVSQSPRYKVTKRGQDVALRCDPISGHVSLYWYRQALGQGPEFLTYFNYEAQQDKSGLPNDRFSAERPEGSISTLTIQRTEQRDSAMYRCASSLDPRGGNTIYFGEGSWLTVV.